The source of this T cell receptor beta chain is a study of cytomegalovirus exposure and HLA in healthy donors. Study-wide results and caveats: Previous analysis showed most TCR beta V segments were productive about 87% or about 30% of the time.

PCR amplification relied on 60 Vbeta primers (plus 13 Jbeta primers). Libraries were prepared by immunoSEQ multiplex PCR; TCRdb keeps only in-frame clonotypes and omits some of them. The data contain about 140,000 clones, less than 85% of them singletons. Trimming took off 0 bases at V and 2 bases at J, with 13 bases between the two ends. This CDR3 spans 16 amino acids. CDR1 is MGHRA, CDR2 YSYEKL, per germline. In this sample, this clone turned up a few times. What it recognizes is unknown. The sequence was collected from a man aged 35 to 55 in good health and CMV-seropositive. The sample consisted of PBMCs. V is TRBV4-1 and J is TRBJ1-2; possible D gene TRBD1, 5 bases. DNA for the CDR3: TGCGCCAGCAGCCAAGATGAAGGGGCGGCGAACTATGGCTACACCTTC. As protein: CASSQDEGAANYGYTF.